This TCR beta chain was recorded in a study of blood T cell repertoires in COVID-19. Background on the study: From T cells, B-cell-depleted T cells, or PBMCs came the material, which was cDNA or gDNA.

Profiling relied on immunoSEQ multiplex PCR, and the TCRdb table lists in-frame clones only, not all of them. The data hold roughly 420,000 clones, with around 87% observed a single time. In germline, CDR1 is SGHTA, CDR2 FQGNSA. V lost 4 bases to trimming and J lost 2 bases; unmatched junction nucleotides: 2. The CDR3 covers 14 residues. The sequence came from a woman aged 25 to 39 with acute COVID-19. Specimen: PBMCs or T cells enriched from blood (not recorded which). The rearrangement links TRBV7-2 to TRBJ2-3; 8 bases align to TRBD2. The DNA of the CDR3 is TGTGCCAGCAGCTCCGGGGGGGCCACAGATACGCAGTATTTT. This gives the protein CASSSGGATDTQYF.